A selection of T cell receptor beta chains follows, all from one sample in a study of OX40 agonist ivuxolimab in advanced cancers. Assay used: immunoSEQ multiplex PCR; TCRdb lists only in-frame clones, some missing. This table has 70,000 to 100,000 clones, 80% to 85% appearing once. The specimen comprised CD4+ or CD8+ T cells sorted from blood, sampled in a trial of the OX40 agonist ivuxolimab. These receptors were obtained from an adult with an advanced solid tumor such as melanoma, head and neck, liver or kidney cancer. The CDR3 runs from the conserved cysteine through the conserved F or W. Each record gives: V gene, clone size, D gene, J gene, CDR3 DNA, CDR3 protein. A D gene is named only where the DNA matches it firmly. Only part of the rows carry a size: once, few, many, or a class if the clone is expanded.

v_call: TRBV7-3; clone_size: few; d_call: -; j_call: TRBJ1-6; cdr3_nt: TGTGCCAGCAGCTTGACCTTGGTTTCACCCCTCCACTTT; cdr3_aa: CASSLTLVSPLHF
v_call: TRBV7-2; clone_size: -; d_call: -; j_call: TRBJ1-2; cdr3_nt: TGTGCCAGCAGCTTTTTGGATAGCGGGGGCTACACCTTC; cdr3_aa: CASSFLDSGGYTF
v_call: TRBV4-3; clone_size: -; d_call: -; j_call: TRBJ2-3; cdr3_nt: TGCGCCAGCAGCCAAGACTTGTCCCGATGGCAGTATTTT; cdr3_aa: CASSQDLSRWQYF
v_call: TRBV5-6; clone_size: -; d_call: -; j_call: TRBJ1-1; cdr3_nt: TGTGCCAGCAGCTTGAGACTAAGGGGCACTGAAGCTTTCTTT; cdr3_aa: CASSLRLRGTEAFF
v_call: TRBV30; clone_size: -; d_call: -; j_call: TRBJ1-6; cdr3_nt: TGTGCCTGGAGTTCCCAGGGGAGTAATAATTCACCCCTCCACTTT; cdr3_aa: CAWSSQGSNNSPLHF
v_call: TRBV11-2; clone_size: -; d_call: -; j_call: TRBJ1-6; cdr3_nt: TGTGCCAGCAGCTTAGAACGGGATAATTCACCCCTCCACTTT; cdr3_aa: CASSLERDNSPLHF
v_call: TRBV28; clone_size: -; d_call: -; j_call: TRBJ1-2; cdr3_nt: TGTGCCAGCAGGAGTACAGGACAGAGCTATGGCTACACCTTC; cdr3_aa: CASRSTGQSYGYTF
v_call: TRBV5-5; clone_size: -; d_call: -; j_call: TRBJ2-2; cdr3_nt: TGTGCCAGCAGCTTGGGCCTGGCAGGGGCCGTCGGGGAGCTGTTTTTT; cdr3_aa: CASSLGLAGAVGELFF
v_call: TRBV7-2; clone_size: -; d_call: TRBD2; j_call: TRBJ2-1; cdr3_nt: TGTGCCAGCAGCGGTAGACTAGCGGGGTCCTACAATGAGCAGTTCTTC; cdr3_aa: CASSGRLAGSYNEQFF
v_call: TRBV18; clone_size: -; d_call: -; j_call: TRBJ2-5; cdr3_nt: TGTGCCAGCTCAAGACAGTCCGAAGAGACCCAGTACTTC; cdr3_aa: CASSRQSEETQYF
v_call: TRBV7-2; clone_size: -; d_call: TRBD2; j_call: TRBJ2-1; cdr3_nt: TGTGCCAGCAGCTTAGGCGCTAGCGGGATACTCTACAATGAGCAGTTCTTC; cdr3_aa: CASSLGASGILYNEQFF
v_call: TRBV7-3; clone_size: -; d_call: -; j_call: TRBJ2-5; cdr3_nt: TGTGCCAGCAGCTTAACGGACAGTGGGGCCCAGTACTTC; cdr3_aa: CASSLTDSGAQYF
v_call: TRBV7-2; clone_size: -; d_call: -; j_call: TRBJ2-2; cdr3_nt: TGTGCCAGCAGCCCCCCCTGGGGGCTTGAGCACACCGGGGAGCTGTTTTTT; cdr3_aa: CASSPPWGLEHTGELFF
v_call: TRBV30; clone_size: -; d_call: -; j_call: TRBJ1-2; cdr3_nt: TGTGCCTGGAGCCTCGGGACTGGGATTGATTATGGCTACACCTTC; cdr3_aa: CAWSLGTGIDYGYTF
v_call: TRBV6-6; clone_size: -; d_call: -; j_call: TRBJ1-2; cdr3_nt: TGTGCCAGCAGTTACTCCCCTGAAACCTATGGCTACACCTTC; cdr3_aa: CASSYSPETYGYTF
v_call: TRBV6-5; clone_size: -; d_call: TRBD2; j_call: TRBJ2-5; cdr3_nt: TGTGCCAGCGCTCGGGGGGGCAACCAAGAGACCCAGTACTTC; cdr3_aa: CASARGGNQETQYF
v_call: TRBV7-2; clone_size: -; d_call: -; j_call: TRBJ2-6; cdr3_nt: TGTGCCAGCAGCTTTTTTGGGGCCAACGTCCTGACTTTC; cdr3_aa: CASSFFGANVLTF
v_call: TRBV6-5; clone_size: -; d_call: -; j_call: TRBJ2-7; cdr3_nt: TGTGCCAGCAGTTACTCGGCGGGACAGCACTACGAGCAGTACTTC; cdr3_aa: CASSYSAGQHYEQYF
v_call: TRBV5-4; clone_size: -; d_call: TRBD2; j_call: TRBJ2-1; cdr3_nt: TGTGCCAGCAGCTTGGGTAGCGGGGGCTACAATGAGCAGTTCTTC; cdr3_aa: CASSLGSGGYNEQFF
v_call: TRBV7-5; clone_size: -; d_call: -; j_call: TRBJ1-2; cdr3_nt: TGTGCCAGCAGCTTTGAAGGCTATGGCTACACCTTC; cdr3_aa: CASSFEGYGYTF
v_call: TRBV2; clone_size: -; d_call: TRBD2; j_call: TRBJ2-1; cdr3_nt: TGTGCCAGCACCAGACTAGCGGGGGGGATCAATGAGCAGTTCTTC; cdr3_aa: CASTRLAGGINEQFF
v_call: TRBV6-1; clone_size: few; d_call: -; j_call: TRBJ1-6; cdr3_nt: TGTGCCAGCAGGCTCAGACGGGATTCACCCCTCCACTTT; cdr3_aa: CASRLRRDSPLHF
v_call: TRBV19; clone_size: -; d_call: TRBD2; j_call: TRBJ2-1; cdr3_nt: TGTGCCAGTAGTACGTTACTAGCGGGGGGTAGGAATGAGCAGTTCTTC; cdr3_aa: CASSTLLAGGRNEQFF
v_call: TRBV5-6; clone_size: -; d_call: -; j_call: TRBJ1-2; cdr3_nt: TGTGCCAGCAGCTTGGTTGCAGGCCCCTATGGCTACACCTTC; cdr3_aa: CASSLVAGPYGYTF
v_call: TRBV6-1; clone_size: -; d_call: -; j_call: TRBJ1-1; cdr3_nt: TGCGTAACAGGGCGTTTGAACACTGAAGCTTTCTTT; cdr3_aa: CVTGRLNTEAFF
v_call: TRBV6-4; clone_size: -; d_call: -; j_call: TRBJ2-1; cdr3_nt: TGTGCCAGCAGTGACCGCCAGGGGGGGGGCGATGAGCAGTTCTTC; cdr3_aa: CASSDRQGGGDEQFF
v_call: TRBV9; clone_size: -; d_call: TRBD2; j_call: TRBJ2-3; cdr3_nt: TGTGCCAGCAGCGTAGATCCCTTAGCGGGGGGACCCACAGATACGCAGTATTTT; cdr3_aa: CASSVDPLAGGPTDTQYF
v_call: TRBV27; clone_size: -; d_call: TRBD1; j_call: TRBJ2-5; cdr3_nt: TGTGCCAGCAGTTTGGACAGGCAAGAGACCCAGTACTTC; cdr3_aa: CASSLDRQETQYF
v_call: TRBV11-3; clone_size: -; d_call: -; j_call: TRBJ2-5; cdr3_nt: TGTGCCAGCAGCCCCCGTGGGAGCGACCAAGAGACCCAGTACTTC; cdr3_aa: CASSPRGSDQETQYF
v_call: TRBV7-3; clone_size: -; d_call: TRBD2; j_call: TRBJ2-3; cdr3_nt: TGTGCCAGCAGCCCGGCGTGGGGCGGGGGAGGCACAGATACGCAGTATTTT; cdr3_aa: CASSPAWGGGGTDTQYF
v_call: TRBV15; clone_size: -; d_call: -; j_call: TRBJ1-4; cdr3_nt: TGTGCCACCAGCAGTCCGGGACTGAATGAAAAACTGTTTTTT; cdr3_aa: CATSSPGLNEKLFF
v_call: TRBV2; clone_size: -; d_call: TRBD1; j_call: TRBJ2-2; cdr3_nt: TGTGCCAGCAGTGCTGACAGGGGGCAGACCGGGGAGCTGTTTTTT; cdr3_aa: CASSADRGQTGELFF
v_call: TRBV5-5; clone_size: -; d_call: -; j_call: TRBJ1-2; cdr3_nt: TGTGCCAGCAGCTTGTCGGAGGGCGGCTACACCTTC; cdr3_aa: CASSLSEGGYTF
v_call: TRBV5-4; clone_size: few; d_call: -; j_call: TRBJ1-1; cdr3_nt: TGTGCCAGCGCCTCCAACAGAAACACTGAAGCTTTCTTT; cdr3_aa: CASASNRNTEAFF
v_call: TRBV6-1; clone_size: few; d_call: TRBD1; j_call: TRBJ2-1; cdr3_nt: TGTGCCAGCAGTGAAAGAGAGTCAGGGGGCATCTATGAGCAGTTCTTC; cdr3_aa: CASSERESGGIYEQFF
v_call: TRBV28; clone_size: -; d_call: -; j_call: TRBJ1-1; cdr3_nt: TGTGCCAGCAGTTTAACTGGGTCCGGCACTGAAGCTTTCTTT; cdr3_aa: CASSLTGSGTEAFF
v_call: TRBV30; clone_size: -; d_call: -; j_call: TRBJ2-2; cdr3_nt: TGTGCCTGGAGTTATACGAACACCGGGGAGCTGTTTTTT; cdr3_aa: CAWSYTNTGELFF
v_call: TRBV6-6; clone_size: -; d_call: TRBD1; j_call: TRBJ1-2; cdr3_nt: TGTGCCAGCAGTTACCTTGACAGGGACGGCTACACCTTC; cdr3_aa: CASSYLDRDGYTF
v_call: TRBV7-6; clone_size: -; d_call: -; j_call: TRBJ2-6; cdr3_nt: TGTGCCAGCAGCTTAGTTGGGGTAGGGGCCAACGTCCTGACTTTC; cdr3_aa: CASSLVGVGANVLTF